This T cell receptor (beta chain) was identified in a study of shared clonotypes between healthy human individuals. Sequencing used immunoSEQ multiplex PCR; TCRdb keeps in-frame clones, though not all of them. The table lists approximately 330,000 clones, roughly 80% of them singletons, with 10% in the top ten. A remark on this clone: A junction boundary mismatches the germline segment, possibly from a read error.

The TCR was taken from a man between 25 and 39 years old in good health. Sequencing was carried out using memory CD4+ T cells sorted from blood. Noted subset: CD45RA-negative fraction.

CDR3 nucleotides: TGTGCCGGCAGTTCCCCCCTAGGACTAGCGGGACCGACCGGGGAGCTGTTTTTT. It is translated as CAGSSPLGLAGPTGELFF. This chain connects TRBV28 to TRBJ2-2, with TRBD2 identical over 12 bases. Germline V gene sequence: CDR1 MDHEN, CDR2 SYDVKM. The CDR3 contains 18 residues.